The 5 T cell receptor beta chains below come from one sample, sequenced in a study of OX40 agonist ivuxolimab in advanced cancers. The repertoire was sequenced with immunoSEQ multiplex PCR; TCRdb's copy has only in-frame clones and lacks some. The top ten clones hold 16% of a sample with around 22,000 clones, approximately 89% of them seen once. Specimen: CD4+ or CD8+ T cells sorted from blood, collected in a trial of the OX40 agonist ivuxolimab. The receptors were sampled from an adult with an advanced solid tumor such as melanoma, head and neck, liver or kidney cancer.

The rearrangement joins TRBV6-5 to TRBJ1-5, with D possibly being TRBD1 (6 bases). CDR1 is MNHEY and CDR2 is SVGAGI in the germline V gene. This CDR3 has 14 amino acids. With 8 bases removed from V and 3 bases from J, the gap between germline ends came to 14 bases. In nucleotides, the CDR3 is TGTGCCAGCGCCTTGGACAGCAACAATCAGCCCCAGCATTTT. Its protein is CASALDSNNQPQHF.

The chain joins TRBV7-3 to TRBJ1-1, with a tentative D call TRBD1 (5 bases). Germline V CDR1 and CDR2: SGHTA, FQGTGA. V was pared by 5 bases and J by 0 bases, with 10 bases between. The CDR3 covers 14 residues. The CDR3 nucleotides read TGTGCCAGCAGCCCAGGGATTGTGAACACTGAAGCTTTCTTT. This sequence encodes CASSPGIVNTEAFF. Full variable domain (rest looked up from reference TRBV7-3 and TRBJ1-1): GAGVSQTPSNKVTEKGKYVELRCDPISGHTALYWYRQSLGQGPEFLIYFQGTGAADDSGLPNDRFFAVRPEGSVSTLKIQRTERGDSAVYLCASSPGIVNTEAFFGQGTRLTVV.

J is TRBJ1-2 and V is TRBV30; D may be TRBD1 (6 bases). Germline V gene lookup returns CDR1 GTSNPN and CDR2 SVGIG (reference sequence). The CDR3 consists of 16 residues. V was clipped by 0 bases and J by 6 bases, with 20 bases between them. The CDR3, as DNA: TGTGCCTGGAGTGTACCGGTCAGGGGCCGGTCTCATGGCTACACCTTC. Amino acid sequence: CAWSVPVRGRSHGYTF.

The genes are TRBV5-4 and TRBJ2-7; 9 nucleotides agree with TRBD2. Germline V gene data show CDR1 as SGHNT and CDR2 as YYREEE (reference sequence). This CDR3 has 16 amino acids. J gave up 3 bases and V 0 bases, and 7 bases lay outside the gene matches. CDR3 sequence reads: CASSLVGSGRDYEQYF. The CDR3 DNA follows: TGTGCCAGCAGCTTGGTGGGTAGCGGGAGAGACTACGAGCAGTACTTC. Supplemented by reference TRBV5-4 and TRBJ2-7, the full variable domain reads ETGVTQSPTHLIKTRGQQVTLRCSSQSGHNTVSWYQQALGQGPQFIFQYYREEENGRGNFPPRFSGLQFPNYSSELNVNALELDDSALYLCASSLVGSGRDYEQYFGPGTRLTVT.

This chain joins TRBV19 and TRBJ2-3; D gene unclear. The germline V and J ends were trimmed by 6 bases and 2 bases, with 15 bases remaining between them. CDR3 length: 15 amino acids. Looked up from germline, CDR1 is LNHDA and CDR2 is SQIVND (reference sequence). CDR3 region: CASSPRHSYTDTQYF. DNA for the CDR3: TGTGCCAGTAGCCCCCGACACAGCTACACAGATACGCAGTATTTT.